This passage covers 22 T cell receptor beta chains from one sample sequenced in a study of Graves' ophthalmopathy and Graves' hyperthyroidism (dated by TCRdb to 2017 to 2018). The run used an Illumina HiSeq 2000. TCR beta CDR3 regions were amplified from RNA transcripts for repertoire sequencing. A first-round RT-PCR used HTBI primers with the Qiagen OneStep RT-PCR kit, followed by a second-round multiplex PCR, size selection and purification. The public reads were run again by TCRdb, first through fastp at Q25 and then through MiXCR, and only productive beta chains were kept. Rows are unified per CDR3 protein, each entry keeping the most common DNA and genes. The sample table contains over 150,000 distinct CDR3 sequences; only one count was recorded for approximately 38% of them. The leading ten clones occupy about 6% of the sample. Sequenced: peripheral blood. Source of these receptors: a woman in her thirties or forties with Graves' ophthalmopathy. Donor details come from another sample of the same person, matched by shared clones.

This clonotype was detected only a few times. This chain connects TRBV7-8 to TRBJ2-7; D uncertain. Trimming pared 1 base from V and 2 bases from J, leaving 9 bases between. Germline CDR1 and CDR2: SGHVS and FQNEAQ. This CDR3 has 14 amino acids. The CDR3 DNA follows: TGTGCCAGCAGCTTAGAGCTCGGCCCCTACGAGCAGTACTTC. It is translated as CASSLELGPYEQYF.

The J gene is TRBJ2-7, the V gene TRBV28, with a possible D match to TRBD1 (6 bases). CDR3 length equals 14 residues. CDR1 MDHEN and CDR2 SYDVKM come from the germline V gene. Trimming took off 2 bases at V and 4 bases at J, with 12 bases between the two ends. The CDR3 protein is CASSLTGFAYEQYF. CDR3 bases: TGTGCCAGCAGTTTAACAGGGTTTGCTTACGAGCAGTACTTC.

This clonotype was seen only once. The chain has TRBV12-3 or TRBV12-4 and TRBJ1-2, with 8 bases matching TRBD1. V lost 5 bases, J lost 6 bases, and 8 bases stayed unmatched. The CDR3 is 14 amino acids. CDR3 sequence (DNA): TGTGCCAGCAGTGGAAGGCTGGGACAGGATGGCTACACCTTC. This gives the protein CASSGRLGQDGYTF.

A single count supports this clonotype. The chain joins TRBV5-1 to TRBJ1-5; tentatively, D is TRBD1 (5 bases). Deletions cut 4 bases from V and 1 base from J, with 15 bases between. The germline V gene has CDR1 SGHRS and CDR2 YFSETQ. CDR3 size: 16 residues. CDR3 sequence (DNA): TGCGCCAGCAGCATCATATCAGGGATGAGCAATCAGCCCCAGCATTTT. As protein: CASSIISGMSNQPQHF.

This clonotype was recorded many times. The chain joins TRBV29-1 to TRBJ1-2; TRBD1 matches at 9 bases. The germline CDR1 and CDR2 sequences are SQVTM and ANQGSEA. Losses at the gene ends were 0 bases for V and 4 bases for J; bases not matched to a gene: 3. The CDR3 extends over 14 amino acids. CDR3 sequence (DNA): TGCAGCGTTGAAGACCCACAGGGGGCCTATGGCTACACCTTC. It yields the protein CSVEDPQGAYGYTF.

V gene TRBV6-5 combines with J gene TRBJ2-6; no firm D call. Germline V gene data show CDR1 as MNHEY and CDR2 as SVGAGI. The length of the CDR3 is 17 residues. The V end lost 2 bases, the J end lost 0 bases, and 11 bases lay between the germline ends. As DNA, the CDR3 is TGTGCCAGCAGTTACGAGGACGGATCCTCTGGGGCCAACGTCCTGACTTTC. It codes for CASSYEDGSSGANVLTF.

This clonotype has a count of ten or more. V is TRBV12-3 or TRBV12-4 and J is TRBJ1-2; perhaps TRBD1 as D (6 bases). The CDR3 runs 15 residues. The V gene lost 5 bases and the J gene lost 3 bases, with 16 bases spanning the gap. CDR3 amino acids: CASSPRGTWDYGYTF. CDR3 bases: TGTGCCAGCAGTCCCCGGGGGACATGGGACTATGGCTACACCTTC.

This clonotype was observed many times. The rearrangement uses TRBV4-2 and TRBJ2-7; D is unresolved. The V gene lost 0 bases and the J gene lost 5 bases, with 11 bases spanning the gap. This CDR3 region has 14 residues. The germline V gene encodes CDR1 LGHNA and CDR2 YNFKEQ. The CDR3 reads CASSQEFLGDEQYF. CDR3 bases: TGTGCCAGCAGCCAAGAATTTCTTGGCGACGAGCAGTACTTC.

This clonotype was picked up many times. V gene TRBV30 combines with J gene TRBJ1-5; maybe TRBD1 (6 bases). CDR3 size: 13 residues. V was shortened by 3 bases and J by 3 bases, with 9 bases between the two germline ends. Germline loops: CDR1 GTSNPN, CDR2 SVGIG (reference sequence). Here the CDR3 DNA reads TGTGCCTGGAGCCGACAGGACAATCAGCCCCAGCATTTT. Translated, it gives CAWSRQDNQPQHF.

The chain recombines TRBV28 with TRBJ2-5; TRBD2 agrees at 8 bases. Germline trimming cut 10 bases from V and 3 bases from J; bases unmatched to any gene: 7. The CDR3 is 13 residues long. Germline lookup yields CDR1 MDHEN and CDR2 SYDVKM. The CDR3, as DNA: TGTGCCACTCACGGGGGGGGAGAAGAGACCCAGTACTTC. Its protein is CATHGGGEETQYF.

At least ten counts were recorded for this clonotype. This chain joins TRBV28 and TRBJ2-7; 10 nucleotides align to TRBD2. V trimming: 6 bases; J trimming: 1 base; junction bases outside the gene matches: 24. In germline, CDR1 is MDHEN, CDR2 SYDVKM. The CDR3 consists of 21 residues. CDR3 region: CASSHPLISSGGSFRSYEQYF. In DNA, the CDR3 is TGTGCCAGCAGCCACCCCCTTATATCTAGCGGGGGATCCTTCCGATCCTACGAGCAGTACTTC.

This clonotype showed up many times. The rearrangement uses TRBV6-1 and TRBJ2-6, with TRBD1 identical over 7 bases. This CDR3 is built from 17 residues. Germline V gene lookup returns CDR1 MNHNS and CDR2 SASEGT. Germline trimming cut 1 base from V and 2 bases from J; bases unmatched to any gene: 5. The CDR3 sequence: CASSEVTGVTGANVLTF. The CDR3 nucleotides are TGTGCCAGCAGTGAAGTTACAGGGGTTACTGGGGCCAACGTCCTGACTTTC.

There are many counts of this clonotype. The chain uses TRBV19 and TRBJ1-1; possibly TRBD1 for D (5 bases). Germline loops: CDR1 LNHDA, CDR2 SQIVND (reference sequence). Trimming cost V 3 bases and J 0 bases, with 17 bases left between them. The length of the CDR3 is 17 residues. For the CDR3, the DNA is TGTGCCAGTAGTATTAGACCCCAGGGTTTAATGAACACTGAAGCTTTCTTT. Encoded protein: CASSIRPQGLMNTEAFF.

The V gene is TRBV6-1, the J gene TRBJ1-1; 7 bases map to TRBD1. The V gene's germline CDR1 is MNHNS and CDR2 SASEGT. J lost 3 bases, V lost 6 bases, and 7 bases had no gene match. This CDR3 has 14 residues. DNA for the CDR3: TGTGCCAGCAGCGACCTGGGACAGTACACTGAAGCTTTCTTT. Amino acid sequence: CASSDLGQYTEAFF.

This clonotype was found many times. The chain uses TRBV6-5 and TRBJ2-5; the D gene could be TRBD1 or TRBD2 (5 bases each). Germline V gene sequence: CDR1 MNHEY, CDR2 SVGAGI. V was shortened by 5 bases and J by 5 bases, with 15 bases between the two germline ends. The CDR3 runs to 14 residues. CDR3 residues: CASSRSGPRETQYF. In DNA form, the CDR3 reads TGTGCCAGCAGTCGTTCGGGACCCCGGGAGACCCAGTACTTC.

The chain couples TRBV28 to TRBJ1-5; TRBD1 agrees at 10 bases. This CDR3 has 17 residues. The germline gives CDR1 MDHEN, CDR2 SYDVKM. The J segment lost 6 bases and the V segment lost 5 bases, leaving 13 bases of the junction unmatched. The CDR3 region is CASSLRQGAGLRQPQHF. The CDR3 nucleotides read TGTGCCAGCAGTCTACGACAGGGGGCCGGCCTGCGTCAGCCCCAGCATTTT.

The chain links TRBV9 to TRBJ2-7; D perhaps matches TRBD1 (5 bases). The CDR3 covers 13 residues. V was cut by 3 bases and J by 6 bases, with 13 bases left in between. The germline CDR1 and CDR2 sequences are SGDLS and YYNGEE. The chain's CDR3 is CASSAGLSGEQYF. The CDR3 DNA follows: TGTGCCAGCAGCGCAGGGTTATCGGGCGAGCAGTACTTC.

This clonotype showed up many times. The genes are TRBV12-3 or TRBV12-4 and TRBJ1-1; D gene uncertain. The CDR3 is made up of 14 amino acids. Trimming pared 3 bases from V and 5 bases from J, leaving 13 bases between. The chain's CDR3 is CASSFETRRTEAFF. CDR3 nucleotide sequence: TGTGCCAGCAGTTTCGAAACGCGGAGGACTGAAGCTTTCTTT.

The J gene is TRBJ2-7, the V gene TRBV7-8; tentatively, D is TRBD2 (7 bases). This CDR3 is 15 amino acids long. V lost 6 bases and J 3 bases, leaving 18 bases between the germline ends. The germline CDR1 and CDR2 sequences are SGHVS and FQNEAQ. CDR3 region: CASSRGRGSHYEQYF. The CDR3 region has the DNA TGTGCCAGCAGTCGAGGGAGGGGGTCCCACTACGAGCAGTACTTC.

This clonotype was counted many times. The genes are TRBV4-2 and TRBJ2-7, with 7 bases that match TRBD2. The V segment lost 4 bases and the J segment 5 bases; nucleotides outside the gene matches: 8. Germline values: CDR1 LGHNA, CDR2 YNFKEQ. The CDR3 has 14 amino acids. The CDR3 region has the DNA TGTGCCAGCAGCCGGGGGGGGAGTGTCGACGAGCAGTACTTC. It specifies CASSRGGSVDEQYF.

This clonotype was found many times. The chain links TRBV28 to TRBJ1-5; D unclear. Germline V gives CDR1 MDHEN, CDR2 SYDVKM. The CDR3 spans 14 residues. Trimming took 5 bases from V and 5 from J, leaving 13 bases between them. This CDR3 is CASSAQGIYQPQHF. CDR3 nucleotides: TGTGCCAGCAGTGCCCAAGGGATCTATCAGCCCCAGCATTTT.

This clonotype was counted at least ten times. The V and J genes are TRBV2 and TRBJ2-6; D remains unclear. V gave up 0 bases and J gave up 4 bases, with 7 bases separating them. The CDR3 spans 15 residues. Germline V gene lookup returns CDR1 SNHLY and CDR2 FYNNEI. The CDR3 spells CASSEAAPGANVLTF. The CDR3, as DNA: TGTGCCAGCAGTGAAGCGGCGCCCGGGGCCAACGTCCTGACTTTC.